Shown below are 27 T cell receptor beta chains from a single sample sequenced in a study of early T cells in non-severe SARS-CoV-2 infection. TCRdb passed the 5' RACE reads through MiXCR, listing each CDR3 protein once. The repertoire holds about 64,000 distinct CDR3 sequences, 4.9% seen once, with approximately 4.9% in the top ten. The specimen was whole blood. The source of these receptors is an adult who was a healthcare worker with PCR-confirmed SARS-CoV-2 infection or an uninfected control (not recorded which).

In its sample, this clonotype was seen many times. As DNA, the CDR3 is TGTGCCAGCAGTCTGATAACAGGGGGCACCGGGGAGCTGTTTTTT. Translating gives CASSLITGGTGELFF. The rearrangement links TRBV27 to TRBJ2-2, with TRBD1 identical over 8 bases. Germline assignment: CDR1 MNHEY and CDR2 SMNVEV (reference sequence). The V and J ends lost 5 bases and 4 bases, in that order; junction bases with no gene match: 6. The CDR3 is made up of 15 amino acids.

This clonotype was counted between two and nine times. The chain carries TRBV5-3 and TRBJ2-1, with 10 bases matching TRBD1. TRBV5-3 is labeled an ORF, and its function is uncertain. The CDR3 length is 16 residues. V was clipped by 0 bases and J by 4 bases; unmatched bases: 4. CDR3 loop: CARSLEVGQGYNEQFF. The CDR3 region has the DNA TGTGCCAGAAGCTTGGAAGTGGGACAGGGGTACAATGAGCAGTTCTTC.

About this clonotype: A much larger clone differs by one base, so this may be a read error. The chain is built from TRBV20-1 and TRBJ2-3; D perhaps matches TRBD2 (6 bases). This CDR3 has 14 residues. Germline CDR1 reads DFQATT; CDR2 reads SNEGSKA (reference sequence). CDR3 loop: CGAASGSPVDTQYF. The CDR3 nucleotides are TGCGGTGCAGCAAGCGGGTCCCCGGTGGATACGCAGTATTTT.

The table lists this clonotype with a few counts. This chain links TRBV11-2 with TRBJ2-1; D is uncertain. Trimming stripped 1 base from V and 14 bases from J, with 15 bases between. CDR3 size: 13 residues. Germline V gene sequence: CDR1 SGHAT, CDR2 FQNNGV. As DNA, the CDR3 is TGTGCCAGCAGCTTAGGCGGCGGACCACGGGAGTTCTTC. Translating it yields CASSLGGGPREFF.

This clonotype turned up a few times. The V gene is TRBV18, the J gene TRBJ1-3; tentatively, D is TRBD1 (6 bases). The V end was cut by 2 bases, the J end by 4 bases, with 18 bases between. The germline V gene encodes CDR1 KGHSH and CDR2 LQKENI. The CDR3 length is 17 residues. CDR3 in amino acids: CASSPTPRGSTGNTIYF. The CDR3 coding sequence is TGTGCCAGCTCACCAACCCCTAGGGGGTCAACGGGAAACACCATATATTTT.

In its sample, this clonotype was seen many times. The V call is TRBV19, the J call TRBJ1-5, with D uncertain. Germline CDR1 and CDR2: LNHDA and SQIVND (reference sequence). The CDR3 is made up of 15 amino acids. Trimming stripped 5 bases from V and 0 bases from J, with 11 bases between. In nucleotides, the CDR3 is TGTGCCAGTAGTTGGAACCTCTATAGCAATCAGCCCCAGCATTTT. The encoded protein is CASSWNLYSNQPQHF.

This clonotype has a count of ten or more. The chain employs TRBV11-3 and TRBJ1-1, with D uncertain. Germline CDR1 reads SGHNT; CDR2 reads YENEEA. The V gene lost 3 bases and the J gene lost 1 base, with 6 bases spanning the gap. The CDR3 totals 13 residues. CDR3: CASSFRGNTEAFF. Here the CDR3 DNA reads TGTGCCAGCAGCTTCAGAGGGAACACTGAAGCTTTCTTT.

There are many counts of this clonotype. The chain links TRBV25-1 to TRBJ2-3; D might be TRBD1 or TRBD2, each matching 5 bases. V shed 6 bases and J shed 2 bases, with 9 bases lying between them. The CDR3 loop spans 13 amino acids. From germline, CDR1 is MGHDK and CDR2 SYGVNS. The chain's CDR3 is CASRGDYTDTQYF. DNA of the CDR3: TGTGCCAGCAGGGGGGATTACACAGATACGCAGTATTTT.

This clonotype has a count of ten or more. CDR3 protein: CAISPAGDHEQYF. The DNA of the CDR3 is TGTGCCATCAGTCCTGCGGGAGACCACGAGCAGTACTTC. The chain couples TRBV10-3 to TRBJ2-7, with 7 nucleotides matching TRBD2. The ends lost 5 bases at V and 5 bases at J; junction bases unmatched: 6. The CDR3 is made up of 13 amino acids. Looked up from germline, CDR1 is ENHRY and CDR2 is SYGVKD.

This clonotype was counted many times. The genes are TRBV10-3 and TRBJ1-5, with a possible D match to TRBD1 (5 bases). The V end was cut by 2 bases, the J end by 0 bases, with 14 bases between. From germline, CDR1 is ENHRY and CDR2 SYGVKD. CDR3 length: 17 amino acids. CDR3 sequence (DNA): TGTGCCATCAGTGAGAGAGCAGGGATTAATAGCAATCAGCCCCAGCATTTT. Translated: CAISERAGINSNQPQHF.

The V and J genes are TRBV7-2 and TRBJ2-3, with 15 nucleotides matching TRBD2. CDR1 is SGHTA and CDR2 is FQGNSA in the germline V gene. After removal of 6 bases from V and 3 bases from J, the junction contained 7 bases not matched to a gene. The CDR3 covers 17 residues. This chain's CDR3 is CASSGLAGGPSTDTQYF. CDR3 DNA: TGTGCCAGCAGTGGACTAGCGGGAGGGCCGTCGACAGATACGCAGTATTTT.

This clonotype was counted only a few times. The chain joins TRBV5-1 to TRBJ2-7; D perhaps matches TRBD2 (5 bases). Trimming left V 2 bases short and J 2 bases short, with 11 bases between. Germline V gene sequence: CDR1 SGHRS, CDR2 YFSETQ. The CDR3 consists of 14 residues. CDR3 residues: CASSFNGVPYEQYF. In DNA form, the CDR3 reads TGCGCCAGCAGCTTCAACGGGGTCCCCTACGAGCAGTACTTC.

This clonotype was seen many times. Here the CDR3 DNA reads TGTGCCAGCACCCACCAGGGGGCGGGAAATTCACCCCTCCACTTT. Translation: CASTHQGAGNSPLHF. The rearrangement joins TRBV12-3 or TRBV12-4 to TRBJ1-6, with 8 nucleotides matching TRBD1. The length of the CDR3 is 15 residues. J gave up 7 bases and V 7 bases, and 9 bases lay outside the gene matches.

This clonotype showed up many times. The J gene is TRBJ2-1, the V gene TRBV20-1; TRBD2 agrees at 11 bases. J was trimmed by 9 bases and V by 0 bases; bases with no gene match: 16. The CDR3 loop spans 18 amino acids. Germline CDR1 DFQATT, CDR2 SNEGSKA (reference sequence). CDR3 DNA: TGCAGTGCTAGAGATTCTACTAGCGGGAGAGCCAGGCGGGGTGAGCAGTTCTTC. Translating it yields CSARDSTSGRARRGEQFF.

This clonotype was seen many times. V and J are TRBV28 and TRBJ2-7; D possibly matches TRBD1 or TRBD2 (5 bases each). Trimming shortened V by 7 bases and J by 2 bases, and 15 bases separated the two germline ends. This CDR3 region has 14 residues. Germline V gives CDR1 MDHEN, CDR2 SYDVKM. The CDR3 loop reads CASIGTLIPYEQYF. Here the CDR3 DNA reads TGTGCCAGCATTGGGACCTTGATCCCCTACGAGCAGTACTTC.

This clonotype was seen a few times. V and J are TRBV29-1 and TRBJ2-3; tentatively, D is TRBD2 (5 bases). CDR1 and CDR2 from the germline V gene are SQVTM and ANQGSEA. V lost 2 bases, J lost 2 bases, and 11 bases lay in between. This CDR3 region has 14 residues. CDR3 protein: CSVETSRVTDTQYF. CDR3 bases: TGCAGCGTTGAAACTAGTAGGGTCACAGATACGCAGTATTTT.

This clonotype was counted at least ten times. The chain has TRBV7-9 and TRBJ2-4; D is undetermined. CDR1 SEHNR and CDR2 FQNEAQ come from the germline V gene (reference sequence). V was pared by 4 bases and J by 3 bases, with 16 bases between. CDR3 length: 16 residues. DNA for the CDR3: TGTGCCAGCAGCTCTCTACGAGGCAGTCACAAAAACATTCAGTACTTC. Amino acid sequence: CASSSLRGSHKNIQYF.

This clonotype has more than one count but fewer than ten. The J gene is TRBJ2-5, the V gene TRBV10-2; D is unclear. CDR1 WSHSY and CDR2 SAAADI come from the germline V gene. The length of the CDR3 is 16 residues. V shed 5 bases and J shed 5 bases, with 21 bases lying between them. CDR3 residues: CASSMGPQRAQETQYF. The DNA for the CDR3 is TGCGCCAGCAGTATGGGTCCACAACGAGCCCAGGAGACCCAGTACTTC.

The sample holds many counts of this clonotype. The J gene is TRBJ2-3, the V gene TRBV29-1, with 8 positions matching TRBD1. J was trimmed by 0 bases and V by 1 base; bases with no gene match: 0. The CDR3 consists of 14 residues. CDR1 is SQVTM and CDR2 is ANQGSEA in the germline V gene. Here the CDR3 reads CSVEGTGSTDTQYF. DNA for the CDR3: TGCAGCGTTGAAGGGACAGGGAGCACAGATACGCAGTATTTT.

The rearrangement uses TRBV6-6 and TRBJ1-2, with 10 bases that match TRBD1. Germline-derived CDR1 and CDR2 are MNHNY and SVGAGI (reference sequence). The CDR3 length is 15 residues. J gave up 6 bases and V 7 bases, and 11 bases lay outside the gene matches. The CDR3 is CASNYPGQGYDGYTF. Here the CDR3 DNA reads TGTGCCAGCAATTATCCGGGACAGGGGTACGATGGCTACACCTTC.

There are a few counts of this clonotype. The chain has TRBV7-9 and TRBJ2-2, with D perhaps matching TRBD1 or TRBD2 (5 bases each). Germline V gene lookup returns CDR1 SEHNR and CDR2 FQNEAQ (reference sequence). Trimming cost V 5 bases and J 9 bases, with 19 bases left between them. The CDR3 contains 15 residues. The chain's CDR3 is CASSAGTHWDRELFF. As DNA, the CDR3 is TGTGCCAGCAGCGCCGGGACCCACTGGGACCGGGAGCTGTTTTTT.

A few counts support this clonotype. The chain carries TRBV4-3 and TRBJ1-5; D uncertain. CDR1 is LGHNA, CDR2 YSLEER, per germline. V was cut by 3 bases and J by 3 bases, with 12 bases left in between. The CDR3 is made up of 15 amino acids. CDR3: CASSHFRAPNQPQHF. The CDR3 region has the DNA TGCGCCAGCAGCCACTTCCGGGCCCCCAATCAGCCCCAGCATTTT.

This clonotype appeared many times. The J gene is TRBJ1-1, the V gene TRBV3-1; D might be TRBD1 (5 bases). CDR1 and CDR2 from the germline V gene are LGHDT and YNNKEL (reference sequence). The CDR3 consists of 12 residues. Trimming removed 4 bases from V and 4 bases from J, with 7 bases in between. The chain's CDR3 is CASSPQGTEAFF. Written as DNA, the CDR3 is TGTGCCAGCAGCCCCCAGGGCACTGAAGCTTTCTTT.

This clonotype was found a few times. The chain couples TRBV5-1 to TRBJ2-7; 8 nucleotides agree with TRBD1. J was trimmed by 1 base and V by 4 bases; bases with no gene match: 1. CDR3 length: 13 residues. CDR1 is SGHRS, CDR2 YFSETQ, per germline. In DNA, the CDR3 is TGCGCCAGCAGCCGGGACAGGTCCTACGAGCAGTACTTC. It specifies CASSRDRSYEQYF.

This clonotype showed up many times. V is TRBV6-6 and J is TRBJ2-1, with 10 bases identical to TRBD2. The CDR3 is 18 amino acids. Germline V gene lookup returns CDR1 MNHNY and CDR2 SVGAGI (reference sequence). The V gene end was trimmed by 1 base and the J gene end by 5 bases; junction bases not matched to a gene: 11. CDR3 sequence (DNA): TGTGCCAGCAGTTACTATAGCGGGGGGCCGGGATTAGACAATGAGCAGTTCTTC. Protein product: CASSYYSGGPGLDNEQFF.

J is TRBJ2-2 and V is TRBV5-5, with D possibly matching TRBD2 (5 bases). Looked up from germline, CDR1 is SGHKS and CDR2 is YYEKEE (reference sequence). CDR3 length: 15 residues. The germline V and J ends were trimmed by 3 bases and 0 bases, with 9 bases remaining between them. Written as DNA, the CDR3 is TGTGCCAGCAGCTCAGGACTTTCGAACACCGGGGAGCTGTTTTTT. This gives the protein CASSSGLSNTGELFF.

There are many counts of this clonotype. The rearrangement joins TRBV6-2 or TRBV6-3 to TRBJ2-7; D might be TRBD1 or TRBD2, each matching 5 bases. Germline-derived CDR1 and CDR2 are MNHEY and SVGEGT. This CDR3 contains 12 residues. V was shortened by 11 bases and J by 0 bases, with 11 bases between the two germline ends. CDR3 amino acids: CAARGVSYEQYF. The CDR3 DNA sequence: TGTGCCGCTCGGGGCGTCTCCTACGAGCAGTACTTC.